This entry describes one T cell receptor (beta chain). The antigen is unknown. Only in-frame clones appear in the TCRdb table, and some are missing; sequencing was by immunoSEQ multiplex PCR. Seen here are about 19,000 clones, about 92% observed once, and the top ten hold 0.55% to 0.75%. Patients had taken no psychiatric medication, including antidepressants, for at least 8 weeks before enrollment. Typically about 96% of enriched cells were CD4+. This entry comes from a study of untreated major depressive disorder. Study-level results: TRBV05-01 (Vbeta 5.1) usage was higher in CD4+ T cells of depressed patients than controls.

V lost 2 bases and J 4 bases, leaving 8 bases between the germline ends. The CDR3 has 13 amino acids. The V gene's germline CDR1 is MNHEY and CDR2 SMNVEV (reference sequence). The sequenced sample was CD4+ T cells from PBMCs. The gene calls are TRBV27 and TRBJ1-1; TRBD1 might be the D (5 bases). This receptor was obtained from a woman aged 40 to 49 with major depressive disorder. The CDR3, as DNA: TGTGCCAGCAGTTTACGGGGGAGCACTGAAGCTTTCTTT. The encoded protein is CASSLRGSTEAFF.